This record covers a single T cell receptor beta chain. Sequencing used immunoSEQ multiplex PCR; TCRdb keeps in-frame clones, though not all of them. The sample shows over a million clones, around 98.5% of them seen only once. This sample was taken from a study of shared clonotypes between healthy human individuals. The V gene lost 8 bases and the J gene lost 6 bases, with 19 bases spanning the gap. The CDR3 loop spans 14 amino acids. The germline V gene encodes CDR1 SGHRS and CDR2 YFSETQ. The chain is built from TRBV5-1 and TRBJ2-3; D may be TRBD1 (6 bases). The receptor was derived from a young man in good health. Sequenced sample: naive CD4+ T cells sorted from blood. Subset given: CD45RA+ positively selected. CDR3 DNA sequence: TGCGCCAGTACACAGGGAGTAGTGAGTGATACGCAGTATTTT. Translation: CASTQGVVSDTQYF. The complete variable domain, with remaining parts taken from reference TRBV5-1 and TRBJ2-3, reads KAGVTQTPRYLIKTRGQQVTLSCSPISGHRSVSWYQQTPGQGLQFLFEYFSETQRNKGNFPGRFSGRQFSNSRSEMNVSTLELGDSALYLCASTQGVVSDTQYFGPGTRLTVL.